The 23 T cell receptor beta chains presented below share a single source sample, sequenced in a study of immune evolution from preneoplasia to lung adenocarcinoma. Libraries were prepared by immunoSEQ multiplex PCR; TCRdb keeps only in-frame clonotypes and omits some of them. The data show tens of thousands of clones, with 60% to 75% seen just once and about 6% held by the top ten. Sequences were obtained from FFPE invasive lung adenocarcinoma tissue. These receptors all stem from a person between 55 and 70 years old with lung adenocarcinoma.

This clone was detected only a few times. The chain uses TRBV4-1 and TRBJ2-3, with TRBD2 matching over 11 bases. This CDR3 region has 18 residues. CDR1 MGHRA and CDR2 YSYEKL come from the germline V gene. Trimming at V came to 1 base and at J to 2 bases, leaving 8 bases not matched to a gene. As DNA, the CDR3 is TGCGCCAGCAGCCAAGGCAGACTAGCGGGACGGATCACAGATACGCAGTATTTT. As protein: CASSQGRLAGRITDTQYF.

The chain joins TRBV30 to TRBJ2-7; TRBD1 is a possible D gene (5 bases). This CDR3 comprises 12 residues. V was pared by 5 bases and J by 0 bases, with 8 bases between. Germline CDR1 GTSNPN, CDR2 SVGIG (reference sequence). The CDR3 sequence: CAWGHRSYEQYF. DNA of the CDR3: TGTGCCTGGGGACATCGCTCCTACGAGCAGTACTTC.

This clone was seen just once. This chain connects TRBV6-4 to TRBJ2-3, with TRBD2 matching 12 bases. The CDR3 totals 16 residues. Trimming at V came to 5 bases and at J to 2 bases, leaving 5 bases not matched to a gene. Germline values: CDR1 MRHNA, CDR2 SNTAGT. CDR3 DNA: TGTGCCAGCAGTTCCGGACTAGCGGGGCACACAGATACGCAGTATTTT. Protein sequence: CASSSGLAGHTDTQYF.

With respect to this clone: The sample contains more than one DNA sequence encoding this CDR3. V and J are TRBV18 and TRBJ1-5; D ambiguous. V dropped 1 base and J dropped 2 bases, with 9 bases sitting between them. Germline V gene lookup returns CDR1 KGHSH and CDR2 LQKENI. The CDR3 has 15 amino acids. CDR3 coding DNA: TGTGCCAGCTCACCACGGGGAGACGGCAATCAGCCCCAGCATTTT. It encodes CASSPRGDGNQPQHF.

The CDR3 sequence is CASSLTMSSGANVLTF. The CDR3 DNA reads as TGTGCCAGCAGCCTTACAATGTCATCTGGGGCCAACGTCCTGACTTTC. This chain uses TRBV11-2 with TRBJ2-6; D not resolved. Trimming removed 5 bases at V and 1 base at J, with 12 bases between. Germline CDR1 and CDR2: SGHAT and FQNNGV. This CDR3 comprises 16 residues.

This clone was observed a few times. V usage is TRBV7-2 and J usage is TRBJ2-3; D is possibly TRBD2 (5 bases). Germline CDR1 is SGHTA and CDR2 is FQGNSA. V lost 5 bases and J 1 base, leaving 10 bases between the germline ends. The CDR3 is made up of 14 amino acids. CDR3 in DNA: TGTGCCAGCAGCCAAGGGCGGGGCACAGATACGCAGTATTTT. Translating gives CASSQGRGTDTQYF.

The rearrangement joins TRBV10-2 to TRBJ1-4; D might be TRBD1 (6 bases). In germline, CDR1 is WSHSY, CDR2 SAAADI. CDR3 size: 14 residues. V was trimmed by 7 bases and J by 7 bases, leaving 16 bases between them. The CDR3 sequence: CASKDGGGGEKLFF. In DNA, the CDR3 is TGCGCCAGCAAGGACGGGGGCGGCGGTGAAAAACTGTTTTTT.

This chain links TRBV2 with TRBJ2-7; D perhaps matches TRBD2 (6 bases). The CDR3 spans 13 residues. The ends were cut back, 8 bases at V and 4 bases at J, with 15 bases in the middle. Germline CDR1 is SNHLY and CDR2 is FYNNEI. The CDR3 DNA reads TGTGCCAGCGCCCTGAACGGGGGTTACGAGCAGTACTTC. Encoded protein: CASALNGGYEQYF.

J is TRBJ1-1 and V is TRBV6-6, with no clear D. The length of the CDR3 is 10 residues. Trimming cost V 8 bases and J 3 bases, with 4 bases left between them. Germline V gene data show CDR1 as MNHNY and CDR2 as SVGAGI (reference sequence). The CDR3 DNA follows: TGTGCCAGCTCGTACACTGAAGCTTTCTTT. It translates to CASSYTEAFF.

The rearrangement uses TRBV7-9 and TRBJ2-5, with D unclear. In germline, CDR1 is SEHNR, CDR2 FQNEAQ (reference sequence). This CDR3 comprises 17 residues. Trimming removed 5 bases at V and 5 bases at J, with 24 bases between. CDR3 coding DNA: TGTGCCAGCAGCCAGACGAGAACCAGACACATGGGGGAGACCCAGTACTTC. This translates into CASSQTRTRHMGETQYF.

The V and J genes are TRBV15 and TRBJ2-2; 7 bases match TRBD1. CDR3 length: 14 amino acids. The V gene end was trimmed by 2 bases and the J gene end by 8 bases; junction bases not matched to a gene: 5. Per germline, CDR1 LNHNV and CDR2 YYDKDF (reference sequence). The CDR3 nucleotides read TGTGCCACCAGCAGACAAGGGGGCAGGGGGGAGCTGTTTTTT. Its protein product is CATSRQGGRGELFF.

The V and J genes are TRBV2 and TRBJ1-2; D ambiguous. Germline-derived CDR1 and CDR2 are SNHLY and FYNNEI. The ends were cut back, 3 bases at V and 4 bases at J, with 6 bases in the middle. This CDR3 spans 12 amino acids. The CDR3 is CASSEAGYGYTF. CDR3 DNA: TGTGCCAGCAGTGAGGCGGGCTATGGCTACACCTTC. Variable domain in full (rest from reference TRBV2 and TRBJ1-2): EPEVTQTPSHQVTQMGQEVILRCVPISNHLYFYWYRQILGQKVEFLVSFYNNEISEKSEIFDDQFSVERPDGSNFTLKIRSTKLEDSAMYFCASSEAGYGYTFGSGTRLTVV.

The rearrangement uses TRBV10-3 and TRBJ2-7; 11 bases match TRBD1. The germline V gene encodes CDR1 ENHRY and CDR2 SYGVKD. This CDR3 is 13 amino acids long. V lost 7 bases to trimming and J lost 4 bases; unmatched junction nucleotides: 3. For the CDR3, the DNA is TGTGCCATCAATGGACAGGGGGCTTACGAGCAGTACTTC. Its protein is CAINGQGAYEQYF.

This sequence joins TRBV19 and TRBJ2-7, with a weak D call TRBD2 (6 bases). Germline values: CDR1 LNHDA, CDR2 SQIVND (reference sequence). The V and J ends lost 7 bases and 2 bases respectively, with 18 bases between them. The CDR3 is 15 residues long. In DNA form, the CDR3 reads TGTGCCAGTACCGCGGGCCTAGCGCCCACCTACGAGCAGTACTTC. Its translation: CASTAGLAPTYEQYF.

V is TRBV2 and J is TRBJ2-5; 10 nucleotides align to TRBD2. V was pared by 2 bases and J by 5 bases, with 2 bases of the junction left unmatched. There are 14 residues in the CDR3. In germline, CDR1 is SNHLY, CDR2 FYNNEI. DNA of the CDR3: TGTGCCAGCAGTGAATTGACTAGCGGGGAGACCCAGTACTTC. This translates into CASSELTSGETQYF. The full variable domain, completed using reference TRBV2 and TRBJ2-5, is EPEVTQTPSHQVTQMGQEVILRCVPISNHLYFYWYRQILGQKVEFLVSFYNNEISEKSEIFDDQFSVERPDGSNFTLKIRSTKLEDSAMYFCASSELTSGETQYFGPGTRLLVL.

The V call is TRBV5-1, the J call TRBJ2-5; D possibly matches TRBD1 or TRBD2 (6 bases each). Germline V gene sequence: CDR1 SGHRS, CDR2 YFSETQ. V lost 0 bases to trimming and J lost 6 bases, with 15 bases between them. The CDR3 spans 15 residues. Here the CDR3 reads CASSLDVGGGQTQYF. CDR3 nucleotides: TGCGCCAGCAGCTTGGATGTGGGGGGCGGGCAGACCCAGTACTTC.

This clone showed up just a few times. The CDR3 reads CSVARDRTFNEQFF. The CDR3 DNA is TGCAGCGTCGCCCGGGACAGGACCTTCAATGAGCAGTTCTTC. J is TRBJ2-1 and V is TRBV29-1; 8 positions agree with TRBD1. The V gene end was trimmed by 6 bases and the J gene end by 6 bases; junction bases not matched to a gene: 10. This CDR3 is 14 amino acids long. The germline V gene has CDR1 SQVTM and CDR2 ANQGSEA.

This rearrangement joins TRBV5-4 to TRBJ2-7; possible D gene TRBD2, 6 bases. The CDR3 extends over 15 amino acids. Trimming left V 2 bases short and J 4 bases short, with 16 bases between. Germline V CDR1 and CDR2: SGHNT, YYREEE (reference sequence). CDR3 amino acids: CASSFGRTGSYEQYF. The CDR3 DNA is TGTGCCAGCAGCTTTGGTCGGACCGGGAGTTACGAGCAGTACTTC.

The genes are TRBV19 and TRBJ1-2; possible D gene TRBD1, 6 bases. Between the trimmed V and J ends, which lost 6 bases and 4 bases, there was a span of 18 bases. CDR1 is LNHDA and CDR2 is SQIVND in the germline V gene (reference sequence). The CDR3 length is 15 residues. The CDR3 sequence: CASRLGGGSIYGYTF. CDR3 bases: TGTGCCAGTAGACTAGGGGGGGGGTCGATCTATGGCTACACCTTC.

This clone has only a few counts. J is TRBJ1-1 and V is TRBV29-1; D is possibly TRBD1 (6 bases). In germline, CDR1 is SQVTM, CDR2 ANQGSEA. This CDR3 spans 14 amino acids. Trimming removed 3 bases at V and 2 bases at J, with 13 bases between. As DNA, the CDR3 is TGCAGCGTTGAGCGAGCAGGGGATAACACTGAAGCTTTCTTT. Amino acid sequence: CSVERAGDNTEAFF.

CDR3 loop: CASRHTDTQYF. CDR3 in DNA: TGCGCCAGCAGGCACACAGATACGCAGTATTTT. J is TRBJ2-3 and V is TRBV10-2; D remains unclear. Trimming removed 6 bases at V and 2 bases at J, with 3 bases between. The CDR3 length is 11 residues. Germline CDR1 and CDR2: WSHSY and SAAADI.

V gene TRBV6-5 combines with J gene TRBJ1-1, with a tentative D call TRBD1 (5 bases). The CDR3 covers 13 residues. Germline CDR1 MNHEY, CDR2 SVGAGI. V was clipped by 5 bases and J by 4 bases, with 11 bases between them. CDR3 amino acids: CASSSPRGTEAFF. The CDR3, as DNA: TGTGCCAGCAGTAGCCCAAGGGGCACTGAAGCTTTCTTT.

The chain has TRBV4-1 and TRBJ1-3; D possibly corresponds to TRBD1 (5 bases). Germline V lookup: CDR1 MGHRA, CDR2 YSYEKL. The V end lost 4 bases, the J end lost 2 bases, and 15 bases lay between the germline ends. CDR3 length: 16 residues. The CDR3 DNA reads TGCGCCAGCAGCCTTGGGCGGGGGGGGACTGGAAACACCATATATTTT. Translating gives CASSLGRGGTGNTIYF.